The rows below give T cell receptor beta chains drawn from one sample of a study of cytomegalovirus exposure and HLA in healthy donors. This table comes from immunoSEQ multiplex PCR, and its TCRdb copy is limited to in-frame clones, with some not included. This table has 200,000 to 250,000 clones, 76% appearing once. The sample was PBMCs. The receptors derive from a man aged 18 to 29 in good health and CMV-seronegative. The CDR3 runs from the conserved cysteine through the conserved F or W. Clone size appears in some rows only: once, few, many, or a class for an expanded clone.

j_call clone_size v_call cdr3_aa
TRBJ2-3 NA TRBV2 CASSLSSGSQYF
TRBJ2-7 NA TRBV9 CASSVGQGNYEQYF
TRBJ1-5 few TRBV6-4 CASSAFGNQPQHF
TRBJ2-5 few TRBV30 CAWSVLRGGETQYF
TRBJ1-5 NA TRBV4-1 CASSQERGSNQPQHF
TRBJ2-5 NA TRBV2 CASSDWVAAYQETQYF
TRBJ1-2 NA TRBV19 CASTHPPGGYGYTF
TRBJ2-7 NA TRBV10-1 CASSDPGLAGEQYF
TRBJ2-3 NA TRBV2 CASRAGLSTDTQYF
TRBJ2-2 NA TRBV9 CASSGLATNTGELFF
TRBJ2-2 NA TRBV5-1 CASSARTSGRHTGELFF
TRBJ1-2 NA TRBV29-1 CSVEQSTNYGYTF
TRBJ1-2 NA TRBV20-1 CSDKTGVGYTF
TRBJ2-6 few TRBV9 CASSVGEWGANVLTF
TRBJ1-5 NA TRBV5-1 CASSPAGDQPQHF
TRBJ1-2 once TRBV2 CASSDGTTIGYTF
TRBJ2-3 NA TRBV10-1 CASSEWTSGSTDTQYF
TRBJ2-1 once TRBV6-6 CASSYGGLAGPNEQFF
TRBJ2-1 NA TRBV7-9 CASSLGGPRTDEQFF
TRBJ1-5 NA TRBV27 CASSSGVGNQPQHF
TRBJ1-1 NA TRBV19 CASLGKTAQNTEAFF
NA NA TRBV4-2 CASSQRAEGYEQYF
TRBJ2-7 NA TRBV5-1 CASSFPGQDYEQYF
TRBJ2-3 NA TRBV9 CASSVLPTSGTDTQYF
TRBJ2-1 NA TRBV5-1 CASSSSTSGRGDEQFF
TRBJ2-5 NA TRBV10-3 CAISAAGQSQETQYF
TRBJ2-3 NA TRBV30 CAFQMAYTQYF
TRBJ2-7 once TRBV5-6 CASSSSGRNEQYF
TRBJ2-1 NA TRBV5-1 CASNRQGSYNEQFF
TRBJ2-1 NA TRBV10-2 CASSEQGGYEQFF
TRBJ2-2 NA TRBV10-2 CATGTSGRGGSGELFF
TRBJ1-3 NA TRBV4-2 CASSQESSRGSGNTIYF
TRBJ2-7 NA TRBV19 CATRLAGANEQYF
TRBJ2-3 NA TRBV27 CASSLRDRVEDTQYF
TRBJ2-3 NA TRBV15 CATSTFLGLAGGGADTQYF
TRBJ2-2 NA TRBV28 CASSEASGGGGGELFF
TRBJ2-7 few TRBV6-6 CASSFGQLEQYF
TRBJ2-6 NA TRBV6-4 CASSDDNSGANVLTF
TRBJ2-5 NA TRBV29-1 CSVENGAGETQYF
TRBJ2-7 NA TRBV29-1 CSVEGLAGGVFEQYF
TRBJ1-2 NA TRBV6-5 CASSYTGTGNFGYTF
TRBJ2-3 NA TRBV7-9 CASSPTSRTLTDTQYF
TRBJ2-7 NA TRBV6-6 CASSYSEGEQYF
TRBJ1-4 few TRBV5-1 CASSLVAGGDEKLFF
TRBJ1-3 NA TRBV27 CASSLAGAGNTIYF
TRBJ1-2 NA TRBV29-1 CSVETQGLNYGYTF
TRBJ1-1 NA TRBV9 CASSVGGENTEAFF
TRBJ2-1 NA TRBV6-5 CASSPNGDEQFF
TRBJ1-6 NA TRBV19 CASSIALWAANAPLHF
TRBJ2-3 NA TRBV5-6 CASTLTSGNPGNTQYF
TRBJ2-1 NA TRBV14 CASSLAGGSYNEQFF
TRBJ1-1 once TRBV5-1 CASSFGGGNTEAFF
TRBJ2-1 NA TRBV2 CASSEGVAGGGYEQFF
TRBJ2-2 once TRBV5-1 CASSHSTGGNTGELFF
TRBJ1-2 NA TRBV7-9 CASSPGGQGGTYGYTF